This is a list of T cell receptor beta chains from one sample in a study of blood T cell repertoires in COVID-19. The repertoire was sequenced with immunoSEQ multiplex PCR; TCRdb's copy has only in-frame clones and lacks some. The sample lists about 64,000 clones, more than 65% seen once, with 5.6% in the top ten. The sequencing input was peripheral blood. These receptors originate from a woman aged 55-69 years with acute or convalescent COVID-19. The CDR3 runs from the conserved cysteine through the conserved F or W. The D gene is left open where the match is weak. Rows may omit the clone size; those that give it use once, few, many or a size class.

TRBV18,TRBJ2-5,TRBD2,.,TGTGCCAGCTCACACCGGGACGGGGGGGAGACCCAGTACTTC,CASSHRDGGETQYF
TRBV6-5,TRBJ1-1,.,few,TGTGCCAGCAGAATCACAGGTGGTTTGGCTGAAGCTTTCTTT,CASRITGGLAEAFF
TRBV7-9,TRBJ2-3,.,.,TGTGCCAGCAGCTTATTTAACAGTGGACACACAGATACGCAGTATTTT,CASSLFNSGHTDTQYF
TRBV18,TRBJ1-1,TRBD1,.,TGTGCCAGCTCACGGATACAGGGGAGTGGCACTGAAGCTTTCTTT,CASSRIQGSGTEAFF
TRBV5-6,TRBJ1-4,TRBD1,.,TGTGCCAGCGGGGGACAGGGCGGTGAAAAACTGTTTTTT,CASGGQGGEKLFF
TRBV29-1,TRBJ1-2,.,.,TGCAGCGTTGCAGGGGTGGACTATGGCTACACCTTC,CSVAGVDYGYTF
TRBV6-5,TRBJ1-4,.,.,TGTGCCAGCCGAGACAATTTCTATGAAAAACTGTTTTTT,CASRDNFYEKLFF
TRBV5-1,TRBJ2-7,.,.,TGCGCCAGCAGCTCAGGCGAGGGACTGATTGCCTACGAGCAGTACTTC,CASSSGEGLIAYEQYF
TRBV29-1,TRBJ2-1,TRBD2,.,TGCAGCGCTACTCCCGGGACTAGCGGGGACAATGAGCAGTTCTTC,CSATPGTSGDNEQFF
TRBV5-5,TRBJ1-5,TRBD1,.,TGTGCCAGCAGCTGGGACAGGGGAAATCAGCCCCAGCATTTT,CASSWDRGNQPQHF
TRBV19,TRBJ1-5,TRBD1,.,TGTGCCAGTAGTCCCCAGACAGGGGTCAATCAGCCCCAGCATTTT,CASSPQTGVNQPQHF
TRBV5-4,TRBJ1-6,TRBD1,.,TGTGCCAGCAGCACCTGGACAGGGTTCAATTCACCCCTCCACTTT,CASSTWTGFNSPLHF
TRBV5-1,TRBJ1-3,TRBD1,.,TGCGCCAGCAGCTTTTCGGGACAGGGGTCATTTCTTTCTGGAAACACCATATATTTT,CASSFSGQGSFLSGNTIYF
TRBV19,TRBJ2-2,.,.,TGTGCCAGTAGTAACTTGAACACCGGGGAGCTGTTTTTT,CASSNLNTGELFF
TRBV2,TRBJ1-2,TRBD1,.,TGTGCCAGCAGTAGACAGGGGTCGGCAAACTATGGCTACACCTTC,CASSRQGSANYGYTF
TRBV5-1,TRBJ1-2,.,.,TGCGCCAGCAGCTTGGCCGGATGGGCCTATGGCTACACCTTC,CASSLAGWAYGYTF
TRBV4-1,TRBJ1-1,TRBD1,.,TGCGCCAGCAGCCATGGGGACAGGAACACTGAAGCTTTCTTT,CASSHGDRNTEAFF
TRBV3-1/TRBV3-2,TRBJ2-5,.,.,TGTGCCAGCAGCCAAGTGGGACTCCGACAAGAGACCCAGTACTTC,CASSQVGLRQETQYF
TRBV12-5,TRBJ1-2,.,few,TGTGCTAGTGGTTTGGTACCTAGGTATGGCTACACCTTC,CASGLVPRYGYTF
TRBV6-5,TRBJ1-5,.,.,TGTGCCAGCACCGTTAAGGGGGATCAGCCCCAGCATTTT,CASTVKGDQPQHF
TRBV5-4,TRBJ2-3,TRBD1,.,TGTGCCAGCAGCTCTCGGGACAGGGGAAGTAATACGCAGTATTTT,CASSSRDRGSNTQYF
TRBV15,TRBJ1-5,TRBD1,.,TGTGCCACCTGGACAGGGATCAATCAGCCCCAGCATTTT,CATWTGINQPQHF
TRBV10-1,TRBJ2-5,.,.,TGCGCCAGCAGTGAAGGGGCGTACGAGACCCAGTACTTC,CASSEGAYETQYF
TRBV5-1,TRBJ1-5,TRBD1,few,TGCGCCAGCAGCGTGGGACAGGGGCATCAGCCCCAGCATTTT,CASSVGQGHQPQHF
TRBV13,TRBJ2-3,TRBD1,.,TGTGCCAGTGCTACCGGGACAGGCAGCACAGATACGCAGTATTTT,CASATGTGSTDTQYF
TRBV2,TRBJ1-2,.,.,TGTGCCAGCAGTGAAGGTGTGGTTATCCGAGGAGGCTACACCTTC,CASSEGVVIRGGYTF
TRBV5-1,TRBJ2-1,.,.,TGCGCCAGCAGCTTGCAGGGCACAGCGTCTGAGCAGTTCTTC,CASSLQGTASEQFF
TRBV9,TRBJ2-5,TRBD2,few,TGTGCCAGCAGTGCCCTGGGACTAGCGGGGCAAGAGACCCAGTACTTC,CASSALGLAGQETQYF
TRBV5-6,TRBJ2-7,TRBD2,.,TGTGCCAGCAGCTTGGGAAGAATAGCGGGGGTCCCCTCCTACGAGCAGTACTTC,CASSLGRIAGVPSYEQYF
TRBV9,TRBJ1-6,.,.,TGTGCCAGCAGCGCTGGCCCCAATTCACCCCTCCACTTT,CASSAGPNSPLHF
TRBV6-4,TRBJ2-2,TRBD2,.,TGTGCCAGCAGGAACGCCGTGACTAGCGGGGTACCCACCGGGGAGCTGTTTTTT,CASRNAVTSGVPTGELFF
TRBV27,TRBJ2-3,TRBD2,.,TGTGCCAGCAGTCTACTAGCGGGATACACAGATACGCAGTATTTT,CASSLLAGYTDTQYF
TRBV24-1,TRBJ2-3,.,.,TGTGCCACCTCGGAGGGGGCGATAGATACGCAGTATTTT,CATSEGAIDTQYF
TRBV10-3,TRBJ2-6,.,.,TGTGCCATCGGGAGGTCCCTCGGGGCCAACGTCCTGACTTTC,CAIGRSLGANVLTF
TRBV5-1,TRBJ1-2,TRBD1,once,TGCGCCAGCAGCGTTGACAGGGATAGTAACTATGGCTACACCTTC,CASSVDRDSNYGYTF
TRBV12-3/TRBV12-4,TRBJ2-7,.,.,TGTGCCAGCAAAGGGCTAGCCGGCAACGAGCAGTACTTC,CASKGLAGNEQYF
TRBV9,TRBJ1-1,.,.,TGTGCCAGCAGCGTAGGCGGTGGTGTGAGGGAGGGGGGAGCTTTCTTT,CASSVGGGVREGGAFF
TRBV7-3,TRBJ1-1,TRBD1,.,TGTGCCAGCAGCCCGGGACAGGGGAACACTGAAGCTTTCTTT,CASSPGQGNTEAFF
TRBV10-2,TRBJ1-2,TRBD1,once,TGCGCCAGCAGAGAGACAGGGGGCACTAACTATGGCTACACCTTC,CASRETGGTNYGYTF
TRBV19,TRBJ1-1,TRBD1,.,TGTGCCAGTAGTCAACGGGACAGGGGGGCCGCTGAAGCTTTCTTT,CASSQRDRGAAEAFF
TRBV4-2,TRBJ2-1,TRBD2,.,TGTGCCAGCAGCCATGGTTCTTATCGGGGGGGATGGGATGAGCAGTTCTTC,CASSHGSYRGGWDEQFF
TRBV5-1,TRBJ1-4,.,.,TGCGCCAGTACCCCGGGACATCACTCTGCAACTAATGAAAAACTGTTTTTT,CASTPGHHSATNEKLFF